Below, one TCR beta chain is given with its context. The target antigen is unknown. Pooled in the analysis were second doses at about 4 or about 12 weeks. Only in-frame clones appear in the TCRdb table, and some are missing; sequencing was by immunoSEQ multiplex PCR. Found here are roughly 150,000 clones, roughly 92% of them singletons; the top ten hold 4.5% to 5.5%. This sample is drawn from a study of T cell responses to AZD1222 COVID-19 vaccine. Trimming took 4 bases from V and 4 from J; bases not matched to a gene: 9. The germline V gene encodes CDR1 SEHNR and CDR2 FQNEAQ (reference sequence). CDR3 length equals 16 residues. Points from the study as a whole: Females outnumbered males among donors, who were mostly white British; clonal diversity was possibly underestimated.

The TCR comes from an adult who received the AZD1222 COVID-19 vaccine. The input for sequencing was peripheral blood, taken 28 days after the second AZD1222 dose. The chain combines TRBV7-9 with TRBJ1-1; 10 nucleotides match TRBD1. CDR3 protein: CASSYTGTGEGTEAFF. The CDR3 DNA reads as TGTGCCAGCAGCTATACCGGGACAGGGGAAGGCACTGAAGCTTTCTTT.